This TCR beta chain was found in a study of blood T cell repertoires in COVID-19. V was pared by 6 bases and J by 4 bases, with 10 bases between. This CDR3 contains 12 residues. The germline V gene encodes CDR1 MNHEY and CDR2 SVGAGI. In the original workflow: Using reference gene primer amplification, nucleated cell counts were estimated. Generated by immunoSEQ multiplex PCR, the TCRdb table keeps only in-frame clones and is missing some. V and J calls plus clone size are reproduced from that table; the DNA served to infer D and trimming. The sample shows some 150,000 clones, 85% to 90% of them seen only once.

This sequence originates from a woman in her 40s with acute or convalescent COVID-19. V is TRBV6-5 and J is TRBJ2-7, with TRBD1 as a possible D gene (5 bases). Sequencing was performed on peripheral blood. In nucleotides, the CDR3 is TGTGCCAGCAGCGATTACAGGTACGAGCAGTACTTC. Translated, it gives CASSDYRYEQYF.